The 14 T cell receptor beta chains given below trace back to one sample, sequenced in a study of T-cell memory formation after mild COVID-19. TCRdb passed the 5' RACE reads through MiXCR, listing each CDR3 protein once. The profile shows 200,000 to 300,000 distinct CDR3 sequences, roughly 17% of them singletons. Sequencing was performed on PBMCs or a T cell subset sorted from them (not recorded which). Source of these receptors: a man between 18 and 29 years old who had mild COVID-19 (a few samples of this study predate the infection). Cell type and time point are not known.

This clonotype turned up a few times. The V call is TRBV12-3 or TRBV12-4, the J call TRBJ1-1; a possible D gene is TRBD1 (5 bases). This CDR3 spans 12 amino acids. Trimming took 6 bases from V and 8 from J, leaving 13 bases between them. In nucleotides, the CDR3 is TGTGCCAGCAGGCCCCAGGGCCTCGAAGCTTTCTTT. This gives the protein CASRPQGLEAFF.

This clonotype turned up a few times. The chain links TRBV15 to TRBJ2-7; D call uncertain. Trimming took off 2 bases at V and 6 bases at J, with 11 bases between the two ends. The V gene's germline CDR1 is LNHNV and CDR2 YYDKDF (reference sequence). The CDR3 contains 13 residues. The DNA of the CDR3 is TGTGCCACCAGCAGACAGTACCAGAGCGAGCAGTACGTC. This translates into CATSRQYQSEQYV.

The chain couples TRBV7-9 to TRBJ2-5; D is unresolved. The ends were cut back, 4 bases at V and 2 bases at J, with 14 bases in the middle. The CDR3 consists of 15 residues. Germline-derived CDR1 and CDR2 are SEHNR and FQNEAQ (reference sequence). The CDR3 reads CASSYGLGKQETQYF. The CDR3 DNA sequence: TGTGCCAGCAGCTACGGGCTGGGGAAACAAGAGACCCAGTACTTC. Drawing the rest from reference TRBV7-9 and TRBJ2-5, the complete variable domain is DTGVSQNPRHKITKRGQNVTFRCDPISEHNRLYWYRQTLGQGPEFLTYFQNEAQLEKSRLLSDRFSAERPKGSFSTLEIQRTEQGDSAMYLCASSYGLGKQETQYFGPGTRLLVL.

The chain has TRBV4-3 and TRBJ2-4; 10 bases line up with TRBD2. J gave up 2 bases and V 0 bases, and 13 bases lay outside the gene matches. This CDR3 contains 20 residues. The germline CDR1 and CDR2 sequences are LGHNA and YSLEER. The CDR3 DNA is TGCGCCAGCAGCCAAGATCTAGCTAGCGGGGGCCCGTGGTCCAAAAACATTCAGTACTTC. Protein sequence: CASSQDLASGGPWSKNIQYF.

The chain recombines TRBV7-9 with TRBJ2-2; 8 bases fit TRBD1. The CDR3 contains 17 residues. The V gene's germline CDR1 is SEHNR and CDR2 FQNEAQ (reference sequence). J lost 1 base, V lost 1 base, and 5 bases had no gene match. CDR3 DNA sequence: TGTGCCAGCAGCTTAGTAGCCGGGACAGGGAACACCGGGGAGCTGTTTTTT. This translates into CASSLVAGTGNTGELFF.

There are a few counts of this clonotype. J is TRBJ1-1 and V is TRBV28, with 8 bases lining up with TRBD1. The CDR3 contains 14 residues. The germline V gene has CDR1 MDHEN and CDR2 SYDVKM. V lost 5 bases to trimming and J lost 4 bases; unmatched junction nucleotides: 6. CDR3: CASSLRTGPTEAFF. In nucleotides, the CDR3 is TGTGCCAGCAGTCTTAGGACAGGGCCCACTGAAGCTTTCTTT.

This clonotype was observed a few times. The chain combines TRBV12-3 or TRBV12-4 with TRBJ1-2, with D tentatively TRBD1 (6 bases). V dropped 6 bases and J dropped 4 bases, with 12 bases sitting between them. The CDR3 is made up of 13 amino acids. The CDR3 nucleotides are TGTGCCAGCAGCCAGGGGAGGGCCTATGGCTACACCTTC. It codes for CASSQGRAYGYTF.

The J gene is TRBJ1-6, the V gene TRBV12-3 or TRBV12-4; D call uncertain. This CDR3 spans 14 amino acids. V shed 8 bases and J shed 7 bases, with 15 bases lying between them. The CDR3 nucleotides are TGTGCCAGCCGGTCATTCGGCAGGAATTCACCCCTCCACTTT. This sequence encodes CASRSFGRNSPLHF.

This clonotype was found a few times. The gene calls are TRBV9 and TRBJ2-2; unclear D gene. V lost 4 bases and J lost 2, with 15 bases in between. In germline, CDR1 is SGDLS, CDR2 YYNGEE. The CDR3 runs 16 residues. CDR3 sequence (DNA): TGTGCCAGCAGCCCCCTGACCCCAGGCAACACCGGGGAGCTGTTTTTT. Its translation: CASSPLTPGNTGELFF.

Written as DNA, the CDR3 is TGCGCCAGCAGCCAAGATGGGCGGGAAACAGATACGCAGTATTTT. Translating gives CASSQDGRETDTQYF. This rearrangement joins TRBV4-1 to TRBJ2-3, with D perhaps matching TRBD2 (6 bases). V was shortened by 0 bases and J by 3 bases, with 10 bases between the two germline ends. CDR1 and CDR2 from the germline V gene are MGHRA and YSYEKL. The CDR3 is 15 amino acids.

This clonotype was picked up a small number of times. The genes are TRBV6-1 and TRBJ1-2, with TRBD1 matching 7 bases. The CDR3 loop spans 14 amino acids. The J segment lost 2 bases and the V segment lost 6 bases, leaving 6 bases of the junction unmatched. CDR1 and CDR2 from the germline V gene are MNHNS and SASEGT. CDR3 region: CASRRQGPNYGYTF. CDR3 in DNA: TGTGCCAGCAGGAGACAGGGACCGAACTATGGCTACACCTTC.

The chain joins TRBV5-1 to TRBJ2-1; no clear D gene. CDR1 and CDR2 (germline): SGHRS, YFSETQ. The CDR3 sequence is 11 residues long. Trimming took 0 bases from V and 9 from J, leaving 4 bases between them. The CDR3 region has the DNA TGCGCCAGCAGCTTGGAGATTGAGCAGTTCTTC. Its protein product is CASSLEIEQFF.

The chain couples TRBV7-2 to TRBJ1-1; 7 nucleotides agree with TRBD1. This CDR3 comprises 15 residues. CDR1 and CDR2 from the germline V gene are SGHTA and FQGNSA. V lost 2 bases and J lost 5; bases outside the gene matches: 8. DNA for the CDR3: TGTGCCAGCAGCTTAAACTCAGGGGGGCGGACTGAAGCTTTCTTT. Translation gives CASSLNSGGRTEAFF.

This clonotype was observed at least ten times. The genes are TRBV5-1 and TRBJ2-7, with D hard to call. The CDR3 has 13 residues. V gave up 1 base and J gave up 0 bases, with 5 bases separating them. The germline CDR1 and CDR2 sequences are SGHRS and YFSETQ. CDR3 coding DNA: TGCGCCAGCAGCTTGACGGGCTCCTACGAGCAGTACTTC. Protein product: CASSLTGSYEQYF.